This T cell receptor (beta chain) comes out of a study of blood T cell repertoires in COVID-19. V was cut by 5 bases and J by 4 bases, with 17 bases left in between. The V gene's germline CDR1 is SGHVS and CDR2 FNYEAQ. This CDR3 comprises 15 residues. Participants had their cohort set by participant-reported clinical history. Each recovered donor of Cohort 3 presented with two negative PCRs, clearance, or symptom resolution. Per the original data handling: Estimated nucleated cell counts came from reference gene primer amplification. Produced via immunoSEQ multiplex PCR; TCRdb's table is partial and in-frame only. V and J calls and clone size are those listed in that table; D and trimming were worked out from the DNA. The sample carries roughly 330,000 clones, 87% recorded once. The sample holds one count of this clone.

The sequenced sample was PBMCs or T cells enriched from blood (not recorded which). This sequence originates from a woman between 25 and 40 years old who had recovered from COVID-19. The rearrangement uses TRBV7-6 and TRBJ1-2; D is perhaps TRBD1 (5 bases). CDR3 DNA: TGTGCCAGCAGCCCGCCGGGAGGGGCCCGCTATGGCTACACCTTC. Encoded protein: CASSPPGGARYGYTF.